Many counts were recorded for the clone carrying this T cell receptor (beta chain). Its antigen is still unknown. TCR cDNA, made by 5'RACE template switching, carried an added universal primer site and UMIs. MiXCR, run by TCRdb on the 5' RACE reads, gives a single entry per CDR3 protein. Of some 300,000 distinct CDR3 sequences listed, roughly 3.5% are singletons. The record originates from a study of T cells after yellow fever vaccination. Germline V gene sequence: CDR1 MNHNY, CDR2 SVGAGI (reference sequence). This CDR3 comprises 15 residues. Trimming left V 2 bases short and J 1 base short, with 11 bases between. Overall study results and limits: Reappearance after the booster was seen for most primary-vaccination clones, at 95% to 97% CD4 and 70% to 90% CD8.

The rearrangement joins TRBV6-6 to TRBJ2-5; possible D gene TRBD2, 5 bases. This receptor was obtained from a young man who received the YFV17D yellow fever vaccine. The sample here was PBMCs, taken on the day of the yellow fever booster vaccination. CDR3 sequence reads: CASSYAGELQETQYF. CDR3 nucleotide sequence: TGTGCCAGCAGTTACGCCGGGGAACTCCAAGAGACCCAGTACTTC.